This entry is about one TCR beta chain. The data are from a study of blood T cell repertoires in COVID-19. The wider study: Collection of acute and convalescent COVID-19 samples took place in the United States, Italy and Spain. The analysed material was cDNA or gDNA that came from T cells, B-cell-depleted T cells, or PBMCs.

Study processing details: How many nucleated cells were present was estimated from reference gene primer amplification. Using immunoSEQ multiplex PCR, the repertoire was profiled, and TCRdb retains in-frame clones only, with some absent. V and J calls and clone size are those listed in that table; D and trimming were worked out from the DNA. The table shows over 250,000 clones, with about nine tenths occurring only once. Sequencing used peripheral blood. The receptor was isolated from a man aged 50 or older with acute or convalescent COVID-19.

DNA for the CDR3: TGTGCCAGCGGGCAGGGAGGAGAAAAACTGTTTTTT. This translates into CASGQGGEKLFF. V usage is TRBV7-9 and J usage is TRBJ1-4; D possibly corresponds to TRBD1 (5 bases). This CDR3 spans 12 amino acids. From germline, CDR1 is SEHNR and CDR2 FQNEAQ (reference sequence). Trimming pared 8 bases from V and 8 bases from J, leaving 12 bases between. The full variable domain, in which reference TRBV7-9 and TRBJ1-4 provide the parts outside the CDR3, is DTGVSQNPRHKITKRGQNVTFRCDPISEHNRLYWYRQTLGQGPEFLTYFQNEAQLEKSRLLSDRFSAERPKGSFSTLEIQRTEQGDSAMYLCASGQGGEKLFFGSGTQLSVL.